The TCR beta chain under discussion was sequenced for a study of T cells after posttransplantation cyclophosphamide (dated by TCRdb to between 2015 and 2016). Some background on the complete study: T cell repertoire reconstitution was tracked by TRB sequencing after myeloablative bone marrow transplantation in which posttransplantation cyclophosphamide was used as GVHD prophylaxis. Antigen receptor sequencing covered samples from about 40 PTCy-treated patients and 16 of their related bone marrow donors. Blood from all 30 or so PTCy patients who had 1-year posttransplant specimens underwent TRB sequencing. In 3 patients, up to roughly 3 additional blood samples taken between 2 and 5.2 years after transplant also underwent TRB sequencing, as did pretransplant blood from 4 patients. Because TRA and TRB clonality correlated tightly in 8 to 10 samples, the subsequent TCR analyses were limited to TRB only. Public TRB sequences were compared against a database of over 3,600 sequences linked to responses to pathogens, tumor antigens, self-antigens and alloantigens.

General study outcomes and caveats: Across the 45 to 55 patients, TRB clonality was highly associated with recipient CMV seropositivity and CMV reactivation, and diversity with PTCy was similar to that in the CNI/methotrexate controls. The TRB repertoires of T cells infiltrating skin or the GI tract showed only limited overlap with the TRB repertoires found in blood. Donor-recipient similarity was low at 1-2 months but increased during the first year, and donor CD8+ memory clones often dominated later blood repertoires.

Points on this clone: The antigen it binds to is not known. Base quality data are lacking; no much larger clone is found one base away.

The PTCy-treated patients were enrolled in a prospective multi-institutional clinical trial. Peripheral blood and bone marrow mononuclear cells were isolated by Ficoll-Hypaque density centrifugation and cryopreserved. Genomic DNA was the input for TRB sequencing, which was run either with the immunoSEQ assay at survey resolution or with the hsTCRB kit. The study's own analysis went as follows. The immunoSEQ software handled the initial read processing, while the LymphoSeq R package was used for the repertoire analyses. Clonality was computed as 1 minus normalized Shannon entropy; Gini coefficient was also calculated for each TRB dataset. To infer phenotypes in unsorted samples, TRB sequences from sorted subsets of the recipient or donor were mapped onto unsorted samples from the same recipient. TCRdb re-hosts the immuneACCESS table, in-frame sequences only. Its copies lack some clones; in the studies checked, an unresolved V gene accounts for under half of them, and the cause for the rest is not known. V and J calls and clone size are copied from that table; D and trimming were computed from the DNA. Present in this sample are fewer than 3,000 clones, 70% to 75% of which were seen just once. 20% to 25% of the sample goes to the ten largest clones.

Inclusive of the bounding cysteine and phenylalanine, the CDR3 is 16 residues long. Here the CDR3 DNA is all that survives: 48 bases in frame from base 1. Based on the germline V gene, the CDR1 and CDR2 sequences are MDHEN and SYDVKM. V is pared back by 3 bases and J by 0 bases, with 13 bases lying between the germline termini. Source material: PBMCs. Rearrangement joined TRBV28 to TRBJ2-3, with TRBD1 perhaps the D gene, on 6 matching bases. The clonotype originates from a man aged 30 to 39 with a blood cancer, CMV-positive, and with a related stem cell donor. CDR3 region: CASSLVDSSSTDTQYF. The DNA sequence is TGTGCCAGCAGTTTGGTGGACAGTTCTAGCACAGATACGCAGTATTTT.